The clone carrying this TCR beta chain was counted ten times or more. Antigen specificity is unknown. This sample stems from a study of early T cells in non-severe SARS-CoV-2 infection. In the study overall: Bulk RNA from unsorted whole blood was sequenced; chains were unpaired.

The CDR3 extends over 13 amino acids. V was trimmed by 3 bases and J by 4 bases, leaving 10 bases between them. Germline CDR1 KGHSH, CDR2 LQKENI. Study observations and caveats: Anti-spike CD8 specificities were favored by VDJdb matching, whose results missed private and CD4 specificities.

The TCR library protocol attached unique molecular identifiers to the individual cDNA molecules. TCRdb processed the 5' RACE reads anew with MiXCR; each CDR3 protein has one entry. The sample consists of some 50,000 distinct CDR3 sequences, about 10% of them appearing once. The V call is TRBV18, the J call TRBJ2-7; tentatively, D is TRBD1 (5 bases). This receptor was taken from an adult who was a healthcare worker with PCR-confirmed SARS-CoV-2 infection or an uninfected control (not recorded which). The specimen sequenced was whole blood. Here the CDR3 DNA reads TGTGCCAGCTCACCGATGACAGCTTACGAGCAGTACTTC. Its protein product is CASSPMTAYEQYF.